The clone carrying this T cell receptor (beta chain) was seen ten or more times. Its antigen is as yet unknown. Trimming removed 3 bases at V and 0 bases at J, with 8 bases between. The CDR3 loop spans 14 amino acids. In germline, CDR1 is DFQATT, CDR2 SNEGSKA (reference sequence). Template switching added a universal primer site, and cDNA bore unique molecular identifiers. Each CDR3 protein gets one entry after TCRdb re-called the 5' RACE reads with MiXCR. The sample includes 1.5 million to 2 million distinct CDR3 sequences, less than 35% of them seen just once. This entry comes from a study of identical twins. General observations from the study: Weaker excess twin sharing was observed in beta out-of-frame sequences. Models predicted too little out-of-frame TCR alpha sharing in monozygotic twins. Some out-of-frame alpha sequences were shared by twins, and these showed excess low generation probability.

The chain links TRBV20-1 to TRBJ1-4, with D possibly TRBD1 on 5 matching bases. The receptor was isolated from a newborn girl in good health. The sample comprised cord blood. CDR3 DNA sequence: TGCAGTGCTAGTCTCAGGGCAACTAATGAAAAACTGTTTTTT. Translated, it gives CSASLRATNEKLFF.